Sequencing of this T cell receptor (beta chain) was carried out in a study of shared clonotypes between healthy human individuals (dated by TCRdb to about 2020). About the study as a whole: A couple of women and a few men aged 18 to 49 years were included in the cohort. Blood TCR repertoires of about five healthy adults were deeply sequenced to estimate repertoire size and the extent of clonotype sharing between individuals. For each donor, three plates each were used for CD4 naive and CD4 memory, two plates were used for CD8 naive, and one plate was used for CD8 memory. Leukapheresis yielded between about 0.94 and 9.5 billion PBMCs per donor. To increase sequencing depth and limit assay-specific biases, different laboratories used diverse techniques to prepare libraries and sequence TCR repertoires. Beyond this particular receptor, the publication reports: Sampling was limited to blood, and TCR repertoires in tissue likely differ from TCR repertoires in blood. Naive subsets generally had larger estimated clonotype richness than memory subsets. The genetic and exposure-history diversity represented was limited by the small number of donors. Sharing across a few donors was observed for 4.5% to 6.5% of naive CD4, 3% to 3.5% of naive CD8, 2.3% of memory CD4, and roughly 0.4% of memory CD8 clonotypes. Incomplete sequencing was indicated by rarefaction of sorted-subset datasets, despite the large sequencing depth. Pairwise subsampling led to the expectation that sequencing depth would affect the degree of clonotype sharing among donors. Compared with non-shared clonotypes, the clonotypes found in all four sorted-subset donors had higher generation probabilities.

Looking up the germline V gene yields CDR1 SGHAT and CDR2 FQNNGV. There are 14 amino acids in the CDR3, from cysteine to phenylalanine inclusive. Only CDR3 DNA remains: 42 bases, in frame from the first base. The junction shows trimming of 2 bases on V and 11 bases on J, and the gene matches do not reach 10 bases of it. The donors were healthy, HIV-negative adults who had no recently reported acute infections or vaccinations. Only Caucasian adults living in Nashville, Tennessee, USA were represented among the donors. CD4+ T cells were enriched by magnetic negative selection, after which naive cells were positively selected on CD45RA and the negative fraction was taken as the memory subset. After blood collection by leukapheresis, PBMCs were isolated using Ficoll-Histopaque density gradient centrifugation and then cryopreserved in the vapor phase of liquid nitrogen. Analytical flow cytometry was used to check the purity and quantity of every magnetically sorted T cell population. Genomic DNA was isolated from every sorted fraction and measured by UV absorbance on a Nanodrop 2000c.

TCR CDR3 regions were amplified from genomic DNA by multiplex PCR using the deep immunoSEQ assay. For each cell subset, the extracted genomic DNA was distributed evenly across all wells of several immunoSEQ 96-well plates, and each plate served as one replicate. For sorted subsets, approximately 200 ng of genomic DNA, equivalent to some 30,000 T cell genomes, went into each replicate PCR. The purified libraries were quantified using a Qubit 3.0 fluorometer, sized with a Bioanalyzer 2100, and then quantified again using the KAPA Library Quantification kit. Every immunoSEQ 96-well plate was sequenced on a separate single-read 150-cycle Illumina NextSeq 550 flow cell. Processing in the source paper ran as follows. The immunoSEQ output contained only junctional sequences without quality scores, so filtering could not match that applied to full-length reads. Sequences were annotated with PyIR, a Python wrapper for IgBLAST v1.9, using IMGT germline references to assign V/J genes and CDR3. Reads were filtered out if the reads had weak V/J assignments (E-value above 1e-6), no CDR3, stop codons, out-of-frame junctions, or ambiguous translated residues. A V3J clonotype was defined by an identical inferred V gene, J gene, and CDR3 amino acid sequence. To compute the percentage overlap between repertoires, the number of shared unique clonotypes was divided by the size of the smaller repertoire. Three approaches were used to assess repertoire richness: RTK rarefaction, the Chao1 estimator, and Recon v2.1 estimates of unobserved clonotypes. For all TCRbeta clonotypes obtained by the gDNA method from four donors, generation probabilities were computed with OLGA. TCRdb mirrors the immuneACCESS table, restricted to in-frame sequences. Some clones are absent from its copies; in checked studies, under half trace to an unresolved V gene, and the reason for the others is unknown. Clone size and V and J calls were adopted from that table, with D and trimming inferred from the DNA. The sample records approximately 2.1 million clones, approximately 93% of which are singletons. 0.35% to 0.5% of the sample goes to the ten largest clones.

Concerning this clone itself: Its antigen is not yet known. No quality values exist for individual bases; no much larger clone is one base distant.

The chain employs TRBV11-2 and TRBJ1-1, with 8 central nucleotides matching TRBD1. This clonotype originated in a young man in good health. Some clones in this sample may be carry-over from other donors' samples. The sequenced material came from naive CD4+ T cells from PBMCs. The cell subset or site label on this specimen signifies: CD45RA+ positively selected. The CDR3 has the sequence CASSLNGQGGRAFF. The DNA sequence reads TGTGCCAGCAGCTTAAACGGACAGGGTGGGAGGGCTTTCTTT.